This is a list of T cell receptor beta chains from one sample in a study of Graves' ophthalmopathy and Graves' hyperthyroidism. In TCRdb, the multiplex PCR reads were re-called with MiXCR into one record per CDR3 protein. Among 660,000 or so distinct CDR3 sequences, 35% to 50% were seen once, and the ten largest hold 2.5% to 3.5%. Source material: peripheral blood. These receptors all come from an adult man with Graves' ophthalmopathy. The CDR3 runs from the conserved cysteine through the conserved F or W. A D gene is named only where the DNA matches it firmly. Expanded clones are given a class, and other clones once, few, many or no size at all.

v_gene	d_gene	j_gene	abundance	CDR3nt	CDR3aa
TRBV2	-	TRBJ2-7	-	TGTGCCACAGGGGCGGGTACCTACGAGCAGTACTTC	CATGAGTYEQYF
TRBV6-1	-	TRBJ2-7	-	TGTGCCAGCAGTTATGGTGGTAGCGGAAGAAACTTACACTACGAGCAGTACTTC	CASSYGGSGRNLHYEQYF
TRBV2	TRBD1	TRBJ2-7	-	TGTGCCAGCTCCGGGACAGGGGATCGCGAGCAGTACTTT	CASSGTGDREQYF
TRBV7-3	-	TRBJ1-1	many	TGTGCCAGCAGCCCCCACGGGAACACTGAAGCTTTCTTT	CASSPHGNTEAFF
TRBV25-1	-	TRBJ2-7	many	TGTGCCAGCAGTGAATTAGTGGGCTACGAATCCTACGAGCAGTACTTC	CASSELVGYESYEQYF
TRBV7-6	-	TRBJ1-6	many	TGTGCCAGCGGAGTAGACAGCAATTCACCCCTCCACTTT	CASGVDSNSPLHF
TRBV10-3	-	TRBJ1-2	-	TGTGCCATCAGTGTGCATGACGGGGCACCCTTTAACTATGGCTACACCTTC	CAISVHDGAPFNYGYTF
TRBV10-3	-	TRBJ2-7	-	TGTGCCATCAGTGGGGCCCGTGGGGGCGAGCAGTACTTC	CAISGARGGEQYF
TRBV7-9	TRBD1	TRBJ1-2	many	TGTGCCAGCAGCTCAGGACAGGGAAATAACTATGGCTACACCTTC	CASSSGQGNNYGYTF
TRBV2	-	TRBJ1-5	-	TGTGCCTGGAGTGTCACAGCCAATCAGCCCCAGCATTTT	CAWSVTANQPQHF
TRBV10-3	-	TRBJ1-2	-	TGTGCCATCAGTGCTAGCGAGAGACATGGCTACACCTTC	CAISASERHGYTF
TRBV7-2	-	TRBJ2-5	-	TGTGCCAGCAGCCCCCAGCCCGGGACCCAGTACTTC	CASSPQPGTQYF
TRBV12-3/TRBV12-4	-	TRBJ1-4	many	TGTGCCAGCAGTTTGCAGGGAGGGAAGGAAAAACTGTTTTTT	CASSLQGGKEKLFF
TRBV24-1	-	TRBJ2-2	many	TGTGCCACCAGTGATTGGGGGCTGGACACCGGGGAGCTGTTTTTT	CATSDWGLDTGELFF
TRBV4-1	-	TRBJ2-7	many	TGCGCCAGCAGCCAAGTGGGGCTCGCCTCCTACGAGCAGTACTTC	CASSQVGLASYEQYF
TRBV7-2	TRBD2	TRBJ2-5	-	TGTGCCAGCTGGGGGGGGAGTGCACAAGAGACCCAGTACTTC	CASWGGSAQETQYF
TRBV25-1	-	TRBJ1-2	-	TGTGCCAGCAGTGAATACGGGCTCTATGGCTACACCTTC	CASSEYGLYGYTF
TRBV9	-	TRBJ1-2	-	TGTGCCAGCAGCCGGGGTATTTTGACGGGCTACACCTTC	CASSRGILTGYTF
TRBV12-3/TRBV12-4	TRBD1	TRBJ1-6	-	TGTGCCAGCCTCGGACAGGGTGGGTCACCCCTCCACTTT	CASLGQGGSPLHF
TRBV30	-	TRBJ1-2	many	TGTGCCTGGAGTGTCTACTCTGGCTACACCTTC	CAWSVYSGYTF
TRBV7-3	-	TRBJ1-2	many	TGTGCCAGCAGCTTATTGGGAGGGAGGGGAGATGGCTACACCTTC	CASSLLGGRGDGYTF
TRBV10-3	-	TRBJ1-1	-	TGTGCCATCAGTGGGCCAAACACTGAAGCTTTCTTT	CAISGPNTEAFF
TRBV29-1	-	TRBJ2-7	-	TGCAGCTTAGGGTCGCAGGGTAATGGAGAGCAGTACTTC	CSLGSQGNGEQYF
TRBV4-1	-	TRBJ1-3	many	TGCGCCAGCAGCCAAGTCCAGCTAAACACCATATATTTT	CASSQVQLNTIYF
TRBV25-1	-	TRBJ2-3	-	TGTGCCAGCAGTTGGGCCGGGGTACGGGGAAGAGATACGCAGTATTTT	CASSWAGVRGRDTQYF
TRBV4-1	TRBD1	TRBJ1-1	many	TGCGCCAGCAGCCCGGGGACAGGGTACACTGAAGCTTTCTTT	CASSPGTGYTEAFF
TRBV10-3	-	TRBJ2-7	many	TGTGCCATCAGTGATGCCATCGCCTACGAGCAGTACTTC	CAISDAIAYEQYF
TRBV20-1	-	TRBJ1-1	many	TGCAGTGCCAAGTGGACAGCCCGGTCTGAAGCTTTCTTT	CSAKWTARSEAFF
TRBV6-5	-	TRBJ2-5	-	TGTGCCAGCGGAACGGGAGACCAAGAGACCCAGTACTTC	CASGTGDQETQYF
TRBV15	-	TRBJ1-2	-	TGTGCCGGCAGCGAGTATGGCTACACCTTC	CAGSEYGYTF
TRBV12-3/TRBV12-4	TRBD2	TRBJ2-7	few	TGTGCCAGCAGAGCCTCTGGGGGGGGGACCTACGAGCAGTACTTC	CASRASGGGTYEQYF
TRBV7-9	TRBD2	TRBJ2-5	-	TGTGCCAGCAGCTTAAATTCTTACTCTAGCGGACAAGAGACCCAGTACTTC	CASSLNSYSSGQETQYF
TRBV4-2	-	TRBJ2-7	many	TGTGCCAGCAGCCAAGATTCGGGCAGGCTGTACGAGCAGTACTTC	CASSQDSGRLYEQYF
TRBV20-1	-	TRBJ2-2	many	TGCAGTGCTAGCCGTGCGAGTTCGAACACCGGGGAGCTGTTTTTT	CSASRASSNTGELFF
TRBV15	-	TRBJ1-4	-	TGTGCCACCAAGGGGGGAGAAAAACTGTTTTTT	CATKGGEKLFF
TRBV10-3	TRBD1	TRBJ2-7	-	TGTGCCAGCAGTCAGGACAGGACCCACGGGCAGTACTTC	CASSQDRTHGQYF
TRBV7-8	TRBD1	TRBJ2-7	-	TGTGCCAGCAGCTATCAACAGGGGGGCTCCTACGAGCAGTACTTC	CASSYQQGGSYEQYF
TRBV6-6	TRBD1	TRBJ2-2	few	TGTGCCAGCAGTTACCCGGGACAGGGGGCCGGGGAGCTGTTTTTT	CASSYPGQGAGELFF
TRBV10-3	TRBD2	TRBJ2-1	-	TGTGCCATCCGGACTAGCGGGGTGAACAATGAGCAGTTCTTC	CAIRTSGVNNEQFF
TRBV25-1	TRBD1	TRBJ1-1	-	TGTGCCAGCAGTGAAAGGACAGGGAGGACTTTCTTT	CASSERTGRTFF